This is a list of T cell receptor beta chains from one sample in a study of cytomegalovirus exposure and HLA in healthy donors. The method was immunoSEQ multiplex PCR; TCRdb's version includes in-frame clones alone and lacks a portion of them. The sample yields more than 150,000 clones, 84% seen once. The sample taken for sequencing was PBMCs. Source of these receptors: a girl aged 2 to 9 in good health and CMV-seropositive. Each CDR3 is given with its conserved first and last residue. Fields, in order: clone size, D gene, V gene, J gene, CDR3 DNA, CDR3 protein. The D gene is left open where the match is weak. Clone size appears in some rows only: once, few, many, or a class for an expanded clone.

size: -; D: TRBD2; V: TRBV11-3; J: TRBJ2-7; DNA: TGTGCCAGCAGCTTAGGGGTGGGGACTATCTACGAGCAGTACTTC; CDR3: CASSLGVGTIYEQYF
size: -; D: TRBD1; V: TRBV27; J: TRBJ2-1; DNA: TGTGCCAGCAGATTGGGACAGGGCTACAATGAGCAGTTCTTC; CDR3: CASRLGQGYNEQFF
size: -; D: -; V: TRBV30; J: TRBJ2-2; DNA: TGTGCCTGGCACAACGGAGCCTTAAGCGGGGAGCTGTTTTTT; CDR3: CAWHNGALSGELFF
size: once; D: -; V: TRBV30; J: TRBJ1-4; DNA: TGTGCCTGGAGTGTTCAGGAAAAACTGTTTTTT; CDR3: CAWSVQEKLFF
size: -; D: TRBD2; V: TRBV6-1; J: TRBJ2-7; DNA: TGTGCCACCTCCAGCGGGGGGCCCCGCTCCTACGAGCAGTACTTC; CDR3: CATSSGGPRSYEQYF
size: -; D: -; V: TRBV5-4; J: TRBJ1-1; DNA: TGTGCCACCCAGCTTGGGGGGTGGGGAGATGAAGCTTTCTTT; CDR3: CATQLGGWGDEAFF
size: -; D: TRBD2; V: TRBV28; J: TRBJ2-5; DNA: TGTGCCAGCAGTTTTAGCGGGTCAGAGACCCAGTACTTC; CDR3: CASSFSGSETQYF
size: -; D: -; V: TRBV28; J: TRBJ1-5; DNA: TGTGCCAGCACCCGGGGGGATCTGGGGGGCAATCAGCCCCAGCATTTT; CDR3: CASTRGDLGGNQPQHF
size: -; D: TRBD1; V: TRBV28; J: TRBJ1-5; DNA: TGTGCCAGCAGTCCGTTCAGTCGGGGTACTAACAGGGGTAGCAATCAGCCCCAGCATTTT; CDR3: CASSPFSRGTNRGSNQPQHF
size: -; D: -; V: TRBV9; J: TRBJ2-4; DNA: TGTGCCAGCAGCGTACTACAGGAAACCATTCAGTACTTC; CDR3: CASSVLQETIQYF
size: -; D: -; V: TRBV25-1; J: TRBJ1-3; DNA: TGTGCCAGCAGTACATCGATGGGCTTCGGGGGGGAACGCAACACCATATATTTT; CDR3: CASSTSMGFGGERNTIYF
size: -; D: -; V: TRBV27; J: TRBJ1-5; DNA: TGTGCCAGCAGTTTATCGAAAGGGGAAGGCAATCAGCCCCAGCATTTT; CDR3: CASSLSKGEGNQPQHF
size: -; D: TRBD1; V: TRBV6-6; J: TRBJ1-1; DNA: TGTGCCAGCAGGTATACAGGGGGGATGAACACTGAAGCTTTCTTT; CDR3: CASRYTGGMNTEAFF
size: -; D: -; V: TRBV28; J: TRBJ2-7; DNA: TGTGCCAGCAGTTTGGTCGGCTACGAGCAGTACTTC; CDR3: CASSLVGYEQYF
size: -; D: -; V: TRBV7-2; J: TRBJ1-1; DNA: TGTGCCAGCAGCCGGAGGGGGGGGGCTTTCTTT; CDR3: CASSRRGGAFF
size: few; D: -; V: TRBV4-1; J: TRBJ1-1; DNA: TGCGCCAGCAGCCAAGATTTGGACAGCTTACGAAGGCCTGAAGCTTTCTTT; CDR3: CASSQDLDSLRRPEAFF
size: -; D: TRBD1; V: TRBV4-1; J: TRBJ1-1; DNA: TGCGCCAGCAGCCTACAAAGGATGACCGGGACAGGGATACTAAACACTGAAGCTTTCTTT; CDR3: CASSLQRMTGTGILNTEAFF
size: -; D: TRBD1; V: TRBV5-1; J: TRBJ1-1; DNA: TGCGCCAGCAGTCGTCTAGGGGGCGCGAACACTGAAGCTTTCTTT; CDR3: CASSRLGGANTEAFF
size: -; D: -; V: TRBV28; J: TRBJ2-4; DNA: TGTGCCAGCAGCCAAGGTGGAGTACTAGCCAAAAACATTCAGTACTTC; CDR3: CASSQGGVLAKNIQYF
size: -; D: -; V: TRBV2; J: TRBJ1-5; DNA: TGTGCCAGCACGACAGGTTATAGCAATCAGCCCCAGCATTTT; CDR3: CASTTGYSNQPQHF
size: -; D: -; V: TRBV14; J: TRBJ2-1; DNA: TGTGCCAGCAGCCAAGGAGGGGGAAGTGAGCAGTTCTTC; CDR3: CASSQGGGSEQFF
size: -; D: -; V: TRBV5-6; J: TRBJ2-7; DNA: TGTGCCAGCAGCTTGGCCCGTCGGAGCTCCTACGAGCAGTACTTC; CDR3: CASSLARRSSYEQYF
size: -; D: -; V: TRBV25-1; J: TRBJ2-1; DNA: TGTGCCAGCAGTGGAGGGGGGGGTGACAATGAGCAGTTCTTC; CDR3: CASSGGGGDNEQFF
size: -; D: -; V: TRBV19; J: TRBJ1-3; DNA: TGTGCCACCACCTTAATGGCAGGCCAAAGGAACACCATATATTTT; CDR3: CATTLMAGQRNTIYF
size: once; D: -; V: TRBV6-5; J: TRBJ1-3; DNA: TGTGCCACCTCCCGGACACACCTGGGAAACACCATATATTTT; CDR3: CATSRTHLGNTIYF
size: -; D: -; V: TRBV28; J: TRBJ2-6; DNA: TGTGCCAGCAGCCACCGACCGGGTCTTGGGGCCAACGTCCTGACTTTC; CDR3: CASSHRPGLGANVLTF
size: few; D: -; V: TRBV4-1; J: TRBJ1-1; DNA: TGCGCCAGCAGCCAAGGGCAAGGAGGGAGGGTTACTGAAGCTTTCTTT; CDR3: CASSQGQGGRVTEAFF
size: -; D: TRBD2; V: TRBV2; J: TRBJ2-7; DNA: TGTGCCAGCAGCGGGGAGGGCCGCCTCTCCTACGAGCAGTACTTC; CDR3: CASSGEGRLSYEQYF
size: -; D: -; V: TRBV9; J: TRBJ2-7; DNA: TGTGCCAGCAGCATTGAGGGAGGGGGCTCCTACGAGCAGTACTTC; CDR3: CASSIEGGGSYEQYF
size: -; D: -; V: TRBV5-1; J: TRBJ1-1; DNA: TGCGCCAGCAGCTTGGTGGCGGCAGTGAACACTGAAGCTTTCTTT; CDR3: CASSLVAAVNTEAFF
size: -; D: -; V: TRBV4-1; J: TRBJ2-1; DNA: TGCGCCAGCAGCCAAGGGACTATGGGCAATGAGCAGTTCTTC; CDR3: CASSQGTMGNEQFF
size: -; D: -; V: TRBV28; J: TRBJ1-2; DNA: TGTGCCAGCAGTCCACCATCGGGACTTCATGCTGGTGGCTACACCTTC; CDR3: CASSPPSGLHAGGYTF
size: -; D: TRBD1; V: TRBV15; J: TRBJ2-7; DNA: TGTGCCACCAGCGAGGACAGGCGGAGCGAGCAGTACTTC; CDR3: CATSEDRRSEQYF
size: -; D: -; V: TRBV27; J: TRBJ2-6; DNA: TGTGCCAGCAGGGGGGCAGGGTCTGTTCCCTCTGGGGCCAACGTCCTGACTTTC; CDR3: CASRGAGSVPSGANVLTF
size: -; D: TRBD1; V: TRBV5-1; J: TRBJ2-1; DNA: TGCGCCAGCAGCTCCGGGACAGGATCTTACAATGAGCAGTTCTTC; CDR3: CASSSGTGSYNEQFF
size: -; D: TRBD1; V: TRBV5-1; J: TRBJ1-2; DNA: TGCGCCAGCAGCCAGACAGGGTTAGGTGGCTACACCTTC; CDR3: CASSQTGLGGYTF
size: -; D: -; V: TRBV25-1; J: TRBJ2-2; DNA: TGTGCCAGCAGCTCCCAGACAGGGAACACCGGGGAGCTGTTTTTT; CDR3: CASSSQTGNTGELFF
size: -; D: -; V: TRBV5-1; J: TRBJ2-7; DNA: TGCGCCAGCAGCTTCCCAGGTTTGTCCTACGAGCAGTACTTC; CDR3: CASSFPGLSYEQYF
size: -; D: TRBD1; V: TRBV27; J: TRBJ2-7; DNA: TGTGCCAGCAGTCAAGTGCTATCTTACGGACAGGGAGTGAACGAGCAGTACTTC; CDR3: CASSQVLSYGQGVNEQYF
size: -; D: TRBD1; V: TRBV9; J: TRBJ1-2; DNA: TGTGCCAGCAGCCCTAGCGGGACAGGGGAGGGTGGCTACACCTTC; CDR3: CASSPSGTGEGGYTF
size: -; D: -; V: TRBV11-3; J: TRBJ2-6; DNA: TGTGCCAGCAGTCGTACTTATAGCTCTGGGGCCAACGTCCTGACTTTC; CDR3: CASSRTYSSGANVLTF
size: -; D: -; V: TRBV25-1; J: TRBJ1-1; DNA: TGTGCCAGCAGGGCCGGTGGGGGGGCTGAAGCTTTCTTT; CDR3: CASRAGGGAEAFF
size: -; D: TRBD2; V: TRBV9; J: TRBJ2-3; DNA: TGTGCCAGCAGCGTAGGCGGGGGTGACACAGATACGCAGTATTTT; CDR3: CASSVGGGDTDTQYF
size: -; D: -; V: TRBV6-5; J: TRBJ1-4; DNA: TGTGCCAGCAGTCTCCAGGGTATAGCTAATGAAAAACTGTTTTTT; CDR3: CASSLQGIANEKLFF
size: -; D: -; V: TRBV4-1; J: TRBJ1-2; DNA: TGCGCCAGCAGCCACAGGACGGGGGAAAGGAACTATGGCTACACCTTC; CDR3: CASSHRTGERNYGYTF
size: -; D: -; V: TRBV27; J: TRBJ1-1; DNA: TGTGCCAGCAGACAGGGCCTAATGAACACTGAAGCTTTCTTT; CDR3: CASRQGLMNTEAFF
size: -; D: -; V: TRBV6-1; J: TRBJ1-2; DNA: TGTGCCAGCAGGGACGGCAGGGTGGACAACTATGGCTACACCTTC; CDR3: CASRDGRVDNYGYTF
size: -; D: -; V: TRBV27; J: TRBJ1-2; DNA: TGTGCCAGCAGTTTATCGCGGCAGGGGCCCTATGGCTACACCTTC; CDR3: CASSLSRQGPYGYTF
size: few; D: -; V: TRBV6-5; J: TRBJ1-5; DNA: TGTGCCAGCTCAAGCATCAGCAATCAGCCCCAGCATTTT; CDR3: CASSSISNQPQHF